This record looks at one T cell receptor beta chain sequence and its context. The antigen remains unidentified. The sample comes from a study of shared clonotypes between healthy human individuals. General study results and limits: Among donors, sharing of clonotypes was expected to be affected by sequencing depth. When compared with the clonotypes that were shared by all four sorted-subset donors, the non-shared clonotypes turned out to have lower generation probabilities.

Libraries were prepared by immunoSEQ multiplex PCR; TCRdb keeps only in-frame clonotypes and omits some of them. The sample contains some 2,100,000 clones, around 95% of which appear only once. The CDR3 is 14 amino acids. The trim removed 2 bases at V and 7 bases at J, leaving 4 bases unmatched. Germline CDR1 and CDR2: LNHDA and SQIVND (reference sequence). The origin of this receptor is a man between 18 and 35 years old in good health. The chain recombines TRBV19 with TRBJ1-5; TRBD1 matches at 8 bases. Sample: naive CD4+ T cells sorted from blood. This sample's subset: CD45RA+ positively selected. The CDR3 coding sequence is TGTGCCAGTAGTATACAGGGGGCCTACCAGCCCCAGCATTTT. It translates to CASSIQGAYQPQHF. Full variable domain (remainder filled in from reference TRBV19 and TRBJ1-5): DGGITQSPKYLFRKEGQNVTLSCEQNLNHDAMYWYRQDPGQGLRLIYYSQIVNDFQKGDIAEGYSVSREKKESFPLTVTSAQKNPTAFYLCASSIQGAYQPQHFGDGTRLSIL.